These 31 T cell receptor beta chains originate from one sample sequenced in a study of blood T cell repertoires in COVID-19. Assay used: immunoSEQ multiplex PCR; TCRdb lists only in-frame clones, some missing. The sample shows about 16,000 clones, over 70% of them seen only once. The sample comprised peripheral blood. These receptor sequences come from a man aged 55 to 70 with acute or convalescent COVID-19.

The chain has TRBV5-8 and TRBJ2-1; TRBD1 matches at 10 bases. With V trimmed by 4 bases and J by 2 bases, 3 bases remained unmatched. CDR1 is SGHTS and CDR2 is YDEGEE in the germline V gene. The CDR3 consists of 15 residues. CDR3: CASSKDRGAYNEQFF. The CDR3 DNA is TGTGCCAGCAGCAAGGACAGGGGGGCCTACAATGAGCAGTTCTTC.

The chain has TRBV30 and TRBJ1-2; unclear D gene. V shed 0 bases and J shed 5 bases, with 25 bases lying between them. Germline loops: CDR1 GTSNPN, CDR2 SVGIG (reference sequence). The CDR3 sequence is 18 residues long. This CDR3 reads CAWSVAPAGPQSLYGYTF. DNA of the CDR3: TGTGCCTGGAGTGTAGCCCCCGCAGGTCCACAGTCGCTGTATGGCTACACCTTC.

This chain joins TRBV5-1 and TRBJ1-4; 7 nucleotides line up with TRBD1. V gave up 4 bases and J gave up 5 bases; unmatched junction bases: 8. Germline-derived CDR1 and CDR2 are SGHRS and YFSETQ. The CDR3 has 15 residues. The CDR3 loop is CASSRATGTNEKLFF. In DNA form, the CDR3 reads TGCGCCAGCAGCCGTGCGACAGGGACAAATGAAAAACTGTTTTTT.

This chain joins TRBV3-1 (or the pseudogene TRBV3-2) and TRBJ1-1; possible D gene TRBD1, 6 bases. Trimming left V 5 bases short and J 1 base short, with 11 bases between. This CDR3 is built from 14 residues. Germline V gives CDR1 LGHDT, CDR2 YNNKEL (reference sequence). This CDR3 is CASSYLQGNTEAFF. Here the CDR3 DNA reads TGTGCCAGCAGCTATCTACAGGGGAACACTGAAGCTTTCTTT.

The V gene is TRBV9, the J gene TRBJ2-1; TRBD2 aligns across 7 bases. There are 15 residues in the CDR3. Germline CDR1 SGDLS, CDR2 YYNGEE. With 0 bases clipped from V and 7 bases from J, the junction kept 7 bases outside the gene matches. In nucleotides, the CDR3 is TGTGCCAGCAGCGTAGTGGGGGGGTCTTTTAATGAGCAGTTCTTC. Protein product: CASSVVGGSFNEQFF.

The rearrangement uses TRBV6-2 or TRBV6-3 and TRBJ1-1; the D gene is possibly TRBD1 (6 bases). The germline V gene encodes CDR1 MNHEY and CDR2 SVGEGT. The CDR3 extends over 15 amino acids. Between the trimmed V and J ends, which lost 5 bases and 6 bases, there was a span of 19 bases. The CDR3 spells CASSLGQPTRAEAFF. The CDR3 DNA sequence: TGTGCCAGCAGTCTCGGACAGCCAACGAGGGCTGAAGCTTTCTTT.

V and J are TRBV7-2 and TRBJ1-2; possible D gene TRBD1, 5 bases. In germline, CDR1 is SGHTA, CDR2 FQGNSA. The CDR3 contains 13 residues. The V end lost 4 bases, the J end lost 6 bases, and 12 bases lay between the germline ends. In DNA form, the CDR3 reads TGTGCCAGCAGCTCACGCGGGGCTCATGGCTACACCTTC. This gives the protein CASSSRGAHGYTF. The full variable domain, rest sourced from reference TRBV7-2 and TRBJ1-2, is GAGVSQSPSNKVTEKGKDVELRCDPISGHTALYWYRQSLGQGLEFLIYFQGNSAPDKSGLPSDRFSAERTGGSVSTLTIQRTQQEDSAVYLCASSSRGAHGYTFGSGTRLTVV.

This clone has a handful of counts. The chain carries TRBV20-1 and TRBJ1-2; 9 positions match TRBD1. V trimming: 6 bases; J trimming: 13 bases; junction bases outside the gene matches: 9. The CDR3 is made up of 11 amino acids. Germline V gives CDR1 DFQATT, CDR2 SNEGSKA (reference sequence). This chain's CDR3 is CSANRGLGLTF. Written as DNA, the CDR3 is TGCAGTGCGAACAGGGGGCTAGGACTCACCTTC.

By share of the sample, this clone is medium-sized (0.01 to 0.1%). The J gene is TRBJ2-7, the V gene TRBV14, with D possibly TRBD2 on 5 matching bases. V dropped 0 bases and J dropped 9 bases, with 12 bases sitting between them. Germline V lookup: CDR1 SGHDN, CDR2 FVKESK. The CDR3 runs to 13 residues. The CDR3 is CASSQDLSRGQYF. Written as DNA, the CDR3 is TGTGCCAGCAGCCAAGATCTTTCCCGGGGGCAGTACTTC.

This chain connects TRBV10-3 to TRBJ1-2; TRBD1 matches 9 bases. The CDR3 has 12 amino acids. The ends lost 8 bases at V and 8 bases at J; junction bases unmatched: 6. Germline V CDR1 and CDR2: ENHRY, SYGVKD. CDR3 residues: CAIQQGARGYTF. CDR3 coding DNA: TGTGCCATCCAACAGGGGGCACGGGGCTACACCTTC.

This clone appeared a few times. J is TRBJ2-7 and V is TRBV5-1; TRBD1 might be the D (5 bases). This CDR3 is built from 13 residues. Per the germline V gene, CDR1 is SGHRS and CDR2 is YFSETQ. Trimming took 1 base from V and 3 from J, leaving 8 bases between them. CDR3 bases: TGCGCCAGCAGCTTGTTCCAGGGCTACGAGCAGTACTTC. It translates to CASSLFQGYEQYF.

V is TRBV19 and J is TRBJ2-7; TRBD2 is a possible D gene (5 bases). Trimming stripped 3 bases from V and 1 base from J, with 13 bases between. CDR3 size: 15 residues. Germline assignment: CDR1 LNHDA and CDR2 SQIVND (reference sequence). For the CDR3, the DNA is TGTGCCAGTAGTATTGTGTCGGGATTATCCTACGAGCAGTACTTC. Its translation is CASSIVSGLSYEQYF.

This clone appeared a single time. V usage is TRBV14 and J usage is TRBJ1-3; no definite D call. The CDR3 covers 15 residues. V shed 3 bases and J shed 0 bases, with 9 bases lying between them. CDR1 and CDR2 (germline): SGHDN, FVKESK. The CDR3: CASSHFTFSGNTIYF. The DNA for the CDR3 is TGTGCCAGCAGCCACTTCACATTCTCTGGAAACACCATATATTTT.

The rearrangement joins TRBV4-1 to TRBJ1-5; D ambiguous. The CDR3 totals 14 residues. Germline CDR1 is MGHRA and CDR2 is YSYEKL. The V and J ends lost 4 bases and 4 bases respectively, with 11 bases between them. The DNA for the CDR3 is TGCGCCAGCAGCCCCCTAACAGCTAATCAGCCCCAGCATTTT. Protein product: CASSPLTANQPQHF.

This chain connects TRBV11-2 to TRBJ2-7; 12 bases match TRBD1. V lost 6 bases to trimming and J lost 8 bases; unmatched junction nucleotides: 14. There are 16 residues in the CDR3. Germline loops: CDR1 SGHAT, CDR2 FQNNGV. Here the CDR3 reads CASSPSAGQGAHQQYF. CDR3 DNA: TGTGCCAGCAGTCCTTCCGCGGGACAGGGGGCGCATCAGCAGTACTTC.

The V gene is TRBV14, the J gene TRBJ2-5; D is perhaps TRBD1 (6 bases). This CDR3 has 17 residues. Trimming took off 2 bases at V and 2 bases at J, with 18 bases between the two ends. The germline gives CDR1 SGHDN, CDR2 FVKESK. CDR3 in DNA: TGTGCCAGCAGCCAACTAGGTCGAGGACAGTTACAAGAGACCCAGTACTTC. This sequence encodes CASSQLGRGQLQETQYF.

This clone was counted only a few times. The J gene is TRBJ2-1, the V gene TRBV9; 14 nucleotides match TRBD2. The V and J ends lost 4 bases and 8 bases, in that order; junction bases with no gene match: 8. This CDR3 contains 16 residues. Germline CDR1 reads SGDLS; CDR2 reads YYNGEE. The CDR3 reads CASSPGTSGSFHEQFF. CDR3 in DNA: TGTGCCAGCAGCCCCGGGACTAGCGGGAGTTTCCATGAGCAGTTCTTC.

The rearrangement links TRBV3-1 (or the pseudogene TRBV3-2) to TRBJ2-1, with D possibly being TRBD1 (5 bases). The germline V gene has CDR1 LGHDT and CDR2 YNNKEL (reference sequence). V gave up 4 bases and J gave up 4 bases, with 17 bases separating them. This CDR3 has 16 amino acids. CDR3 in DNA: TGTGCCAGCAGCCGGGGCTTAAGATTCTCGTACAATGAGCAGTTCTTC. Translated: CASSRGLRFSYNEQFF.

The CDR3 reads CASSLQTNEKLFF. In DNA, the CDR3 is TGTGCCAGCAGCTTGCAGACTAATGAAAAACTGTTTTTT. The gene calls are TRBV11-2 and TRBJ1-4; no clear D gene. The CDR3 consists of 13 residues. CDR1 and CDR2 from the germline V gene are SGHAT and FQNNGV. Trimming shortened V by 3 bases and J by 2 bases, and 4 bases separated the two germline ends.

This clone was recorded once. The chain has TRBV11-3 and TRBJ2-3, with 8 bases identical to TRBD2. V was pared by 5 bases and J by 4 bases, with 8 bases of the junction left unmatched. This CDR3 has 15 residues. The V gene's germline CDR1 is SGHNT and CDR2 YENEEA. The CDR3 sequence is CASSPRGGVADTQYF. The CDR3 DNA is TGTGCCAGCAGCCCTCGGGGGGGGGTCGCAGATACGCAGTATTTT.

This clone is a singleton in its sample. V is TRBV11-3 and J is TRBJ2-1, with 9 positions matching TRBD1. The V segment lost 5 bases and the J segment 1 base; nucleotides outside the gene matches: 12. This CDR3 is 18 amino acids long. Germline V gene lookup returns CDR1 SGHNT and CDR2 YENEEA. The DNA of the CDR3 is TGTGCCAGCAGCCCGGGGACAGGGCGAGCGGATTCCTACAATGAGCAGTTCTTC. Translation: CASSPGTGRADSYNEQFF.

The chain carries TRBV7-9 and TRBJ1-4, with D possibly being TRBD1 (5 bases). CDR1 and CDR2 from the germline V gene are SEHNR and FQNEAQ (reference sequence). This CDR3 has 17 amino acids. Trimming cost V 0 bases and J 4 bases, with 15 bases left between them. The CDR3 spells CASSLAPGWDGNEKLFF. As DNA, the CDR3 is TGTGCCAGCAGCTTAGCCCCAGGGTGGGATGGTAATGAAAAACTGTTTTTT.

The CDR3 reads CASSQDIQGGYTF. The CDR3 DNA reads TGTGCCAGCAGCCAAGATATCCAGGGGGGCTACACCTTC. This chain joins TRBV3-1 (or the pseudogene TRBV3-2) and TRBJ1-2; TRBD1 might be the D (6 bases). The CDR3 is 13 residues long. Germline V gene lookup returns CDR1 LGHDT and CDR2 YNNKEL (reference sequence). The V and J ends lost 0 bases and 8 bases respectively, with 10 bases between them.

V is TRBV27 and J is TRBJ1-5, with TRBD1 as a possible D gene (6 bases). V gave up 6 bases and J gave up 6 bases, with 18 bases separating them. This CDR3 is built from 15 residues. Germline V gives CDR1 MNHEY, CDR2 SMNVEV (reference sequence). Written as DNA, the CDR3 is TGTGCCAGCAGCCTGGGGCAGGGGTTCCGTCAGCCCCAGCATTTT. It is translated as CASSLGQGFRQPQHF.

V usage is TRBV2 and J usage is TRBJ2-5; D remains unclear. V lost 3 bases to trimming and J lost 1 base, with 6 bases between them. The CDR3 is 13 amino acids. The germline V gene encodes CDR1 SNHLY and CDR2 FYNNEI. CDR3 sequence (DNA): TGTGCCAGCAGTGAGTCTGTCCAAGAGACCCAGTACTTC. Its translation is CASSESVQETQYF.

This clone was observed a handful of times. The J gene is TRBJ1-4, the V gene TRBV2; 10 bases are a match to TRBD1. After removal of 7 bases from V and 7 bases from J, the junction contained 9 bases not matched to a gene. This CDR3 comprises 15 residues. The germline gives CDR1 SNHLY, CDR2 FYNNEI. DNA of the CDR3: TGTGCCAGCACCCCGACAGGGGGCAGGGGTGAAAAACTGTTTTTT. Protein: CASTPTGGRGEKLFF.

The gene calls are TRBV13 and TRBJ2-5; 7 bases are a match to TRBD2. This CDR3 has 15 residues. Germline CDR1 PRHDT, CDR2 FYEKMQ (reference sequence). J was trimmed by 1 base and V by 2 bases; bases with no gene match: 4. CDR3 in amino acids: CASSLRLAVQETQYF. The CDR3 DNA reads as TGTGCCAGCAGCTTAAGGCTAGCGGTCCAAGAGACCCAGTACTTC.

This rearrangement joins TRBV21-1 to TRBJ2-7; TRBD2, the D gene given by the table, was not confirmed from the DNA. TRBV21-1 is labeled a pseudogene. The CDR3 totals 17 residues. CDR3 sequence reads: CASSKALLPSGTYEQYF. The CDR3 bases are TGTGCCAGCAGCAAAGCGCTTTTGCCTAGCGGAACCTACGAGCAGTACTTC.

The chain carries TRBV18 and TRBJ1-1, with a weak D call TRBD1 (6 bases). Germline CDR1 and CDR2: KGHSH and LQKENI. Trimming pared 1 base from V and 5 bases from J, leaving 11 bases between. The CDR3 runs 14 residues. The CDR3: CASSPQNTGTEAFF. Here the CDR3 DNA reads TGTGCCAGCTCACCACAGAACACAGGGACTGAAGCTTTCTTT.

The chain employs TRBV4-3 and TRBJ1-3; D is possibly TRBD1 (6 bases). Germline V gene sequence: CDR1 LGHNA, CDR2 YSLEER. V was cut by 4 bases and J by 0 bases, with 13 bases left in between. This CDR3 spans 16 amino acids. CDR3 nucleotides: TGCGCCAGCAGCCTGGACAGACAAAGCTCTGGAAACACCATATATTTT. Its translation: CASSLDRQSSGNTIYF.

The rearrangement links TRBV7-8 to TRBJ1-6; the D gene is possibly TRBD1 (5 bases). Germline V gives CDR1 SGHVS, CDR2 FQNEAQ. V lost 1 base to trimming and J lost 7 bases, with 14 bases between them. The CDR3 totals 16 residues. This CDR3 reads CASSLGSRGLNSPLHF. The CDR3 nucleotides are TGTGCCAGCAGCTTAGGGTCGCGGGGCCTAAATTCACCCCTCCACTTT.